Below, 15 T cell receptor beta chains from the same sample are listed, as sequenced in a study of blood T cell repertoires in COVID-19. Repertoires were generated with immunoSEQ multiplex PCR, while TCRdb's copy carries only in-frame clones and drops some. The sample includes about 80,000 clones, approximately 90% of them seen just once. Material: peripheral blood. These receptors were obtained from a woman of 80 years or more with acute or convalescent COVID-19.

The chain joins TRBV7-8 to TRBJ2-2, with D maybe TRBD1 (6 bases). CDR1 SGHVS and CDR2 FQNEAQ come from the germline V gene. The ends were cut back, 2 bases at V and 0 bases at J, with 10 bases in the middle. The CDR3 spans 16 residues. The CDR3 sequence is CASSLLAGANTGELFF. The CDR3, as DNA: TGTGCCAGCAGCTTATTGGCAGGGGCGAACACCGGGGAGCTGTTTTTT.

This clone has a single count. The genes are TRBV5-6 and TRBJ2-1, with D perhaps matching TRBD1 (5 bases). CDR1 is SGHDT, CDR2 YYEEEE, per germline. The V gene lost 4 bases and the J gene lost 8 bases, with 16 bases spanning the gap. CDR3 size: 14 residues. CDR3 region: CASSPSRGSDEQFF. For the CDR3, the DNA is TGTGCCAGCAGCCCTTCTAGGGGATCAGATGAGCAGTTCTTC.

This clone appeared once. The rearrangement links TRBV7-6 to TRBJ1-2; 10 bases are shared with TRBD1. The CDR3 extends over 14 amino acids. J lost 5 bases, V lost 5 bases, and 5 bases had no gene match. The germline V gene encodes CDR1 SGHVS and CDR2 FNYEAQ. In DNA form, the CDR3 reads TGTGCCAGCAGCGCGGACAGGGGGGGATATGGCTACACCTTC. It translates to CASSADRGGYGYTF.

The chain carries TRBV2 and TRBJ1-1; TRBD1 matches 9 bases. The trim removed 4 bases at V and 3 bases at J, leaving 6 bases unmatched. Per the germline V gene, CDR1 is SNHLY and CDR2 is FYNNEI. The CDR3 sequence is 15 residues long. For the CDR3, the DNA is TGTGCCAGCAGTGCGACAGGGGGTGGGTACACTGAAGCTTTCTTT. Its translation is CASSATGGGYTEAFF.

The chain is built from TRBV6-1 and TRBJ2-7, with D maybe TRBD1 (7 bases). The V gene's germline CDR1 is MNHNS and CDR2 SASEGT. Trimming left V 0 bases short and J 7 bases short, with 22 bases between. The CDR3 is 17 amino acids. Here the CDR3 reads CASSEANWAGGGEEQYF. The CDR3 DNA reads TGTGCCAGCAGTGAAGCTAACTGGGCAGGGGGAGGTGAGGAGCAGTACTTC.

The J gene is TRBJ2-3, the V gene TRBV18, with unresolved D. Trimming removed 1 base from V and 0 bases from J, with 8 bases in between. This CDR3 region has 15 residues. From germline, CDR1 is KGHSH and CDR2 LQKENI. The CDR3 sequence is CASSPLAKSTDTQYF. CDR3 sequence (DNA): TGTGCCAGCTCACCACTAGCAAAGAGCACAGATACGCAGTATTTT.

This clone was detected only once. The CDR3 is CASSLAAGEGTEAFF. The CDR3 DNA sequence: TGCGCCAGCAGCTTGGCGGCCGGGGAGGGCACTGAAGCTTTCTTT. The chain uses TRBV5-1 and TRBJ1-1; D ambiguous. V lost 0 bases to trimming and J lost 4 bases, with 13 bases between them. CDR3 length: 15 residues. CDR1 and CDR2 (germline): SGHRS, YFSETQ.

The V and J genes are TRBV19 and TRBJ1-5; 7 bases are a match to TRBD1. The V and J ends lost 5 bases and 0 bases, in that order; junction bases with no gene match: 7. The CDR3 loop spans 16 amino acids. Germline V gene sequence: CDR1 LNHDA, CDR2 SQIVND (reference sequence). CDR3 nucleotides: TGTGCCAGTAGTGAAATGAGGGGGCTTAGCAATCAGCCCCAGCATTTT. It translates to CASSEMRGLSNQPQHF.

The V call is TRBV2, the J call TRBJ1-1; the D is unclear. The CDR3 length is 14 residues. Germline CDR1 is SNHLY and CDR2 is FYNNEI. Trimming shortened V by 7 bases and J by 5 bases, and 17 bases separated the two germline ends. The CDR3 region has the DNA TGTGCCAGCACGACCCGGCGGTCCGGGACTGAAGCTTTCTTT. This codes for CASTTRRSGTEAFF.

The CDR3 nucleotides are TGTGCCAGCAGTGAAGGACAGGGGTGGAGTCGGCGTCGTGGCTACACCTTC. Amino acids: CASSEGQGWSRRRGYTF. The chain uses TRBV6-1 and TRBJ1-2; the match to TRBD1 covers 8 bases. This CDR3 has 17 residues. V lost 1 base, J lost 7 bases, and 14 bases stayed unmatched. CDR1 and CDR2 (germline): MNHNS, SASEGT.

This clone appeared a single time. The chain is built from TRBV3-1 (or the pseudogene TRBV3-2) and TRBJ2-1, with TRBD2 identical over 11 bases. This CDR3 spans 17 amino acids. The V and J ends lost 4 bases and 9 bases, in that order; junction bases with no gene match: 14. Looked up from germline, CDR1 is LGHDT and CDR2 is YNNKEL (reference sequence). The CDR3 loop reads CASSPTSLAGGVGEQFF. CDR3 coding DNA: TGTGCCAGCAGCCCTACTTCTCTAGCGGGGGGAGTTGGTGAGCAGTTCTTC.

This clone was seen once. The chain couples TRBV6-5 to TRBJ1-1, with TRBD1 as a possible D gene (6 bases). The CDR3 is made up of 13 amino acids. CDR1 MNHEY and CDR2 SVGAGI come from the germline V gene. Trimming pared 7 bases from V and 1 base from J, leaving 10 bases between. The DNA of the CDR3 is TGTGCCAGCAAGAGACAGGCGAACACTGAAGCTTTCTTT. This codes for CASKRQANTEAFF.

This clone was counted a single time. The V call is TRBV19, the J call TRBJ1-5, with D uncertain. The ends were cut back, 1 base at V and 2 bases at J, with 6 bases in the middle. This CDR3 spans 14 amino acids. CDR1 and CDR2 from the germline V gene are LNHDA and SQIVND (reference sequence). The CDR3 DNA sequence: TGTGCCAGTAGTATAGTTCGCGGCAATCAGCCCCAGCATTTT. Residues: CASSIVRGNQPQHF.

The chain joins TRBV5-1 to TRBJ1-4, with 10 bases lining up with TRBD1. This CDR3 has 14 amino acids. Trimming at V came to 4 bases and at J to 8 bases, leaving 5 bases not matched to a gene. Germline V CDR1 and CDR2: SGHRS, YFSETQ. In nucleotides, the CDR3 is TGCGCCAGCAGCAAGACAGGGGGCATCGAAAAACTGTTTTTT. It specifies CASSKTGGIEKLFF.

This sequence joins TRBV3-1 (or the pseudogene TRBV3-2) and TRBJ2-7; 9 bases line up with TRBD1. Germline CDR1 is LGHDT and CDR2 is YNNKEL (reference sequence). The CDR3 has 15 residues. Germline trimming cut 4 bases from V and 2 bases from J; bases unmatched to any gene: 6. CDR3: CASSPRQGVPYEQYF. CDR3 DNA: TGTGCCAGCAGCCCCAGACAGGGGGTCCCCTACGAGCAGTACTTC.